What follows is one T cell receptor (beta chain) and its context. Its antigen is unknown. Per-base qualities were not stored, and no clone one base away is much larger. CDR1 and CDR2, per the germline V gene, are SGHTS and YDEGEE. V lost 0 bases and J lost 3 bases; the stretch between them is 16 bases long. The CDR3, from cysteine to phenylalanine, totals 16 residues. Kept here is only the CDR3 DNA, which spans 48 bases and is read in frame from base 1. Each clonotype received, on average, 10x coverage in deep resolution sequencing performed on a MiSeq, where the target depth lay between 1 in 1 million and 1 in 200,000 T cells. The immunoSEQ hsTCRB Kit was used to generate the TCR beta libraries. The authors processed their data as follows. The data were analyzed with ImmunoSEQ Analyzer and ImmunoSEQ Data Assistant, and V, D and J gene assignments followed IMGT definitions. Clonality, which ranges from 0 to 1, was calculated as one minus the normalized Shannon entropy of productive rearrangement frequencies. Only overrepresented clonotypes making up at least 0.05% of each patient's repertoire were included in the public clonotype analysis. Thirteen age-matched healthy donor repertoires from immuneACCESS were used as controls for clonality. Sourced from immuneACCESS, this table was stored by TCRdb with only in-frame sequences that have V and J called. A share of the clones is absent; for the studies checked, an unresolved V gene accounts for under half, and the remainder has no known explanation. From that table come the V and J calls and clone size; the DNA was used to work out D and trimming. The sample table lists 130,000 to 150,000 clones, 85% to 95% of them with a count of one. The top ten constitute about a tenth of the sample.

The data originate from a study of cytotoxic CD8 clonotypes in ibrutinib-treated CLL (dated by TCRdb to the early 2020s). A note on the overall study: In this cohort, more than 14 patients were treatment-naive and ten to eleven were relapsed/refractory, while roughly 18 had unmutated IGHV. Partial responses were observed in roughly 24 patients and complete responses in 2; after a median follow-up of about 69 months, remission was maintained in approximately 14 patients and progression was observed in roughly 12. Response samples were obtained after a median of around 11 months of treatment, with a range of roughly 6 to 40 months. An average of roughly 250,000 productive templates and about 100,000 productive rearrangements was obtained per sample. Of the 90 or so people in the trial, 26 had longitudinal samples available. Cryopreserved peripheral blood mononuclear cells were obtained prior to treatment, at the time of response, and at either disease progression or sustained remission. Every sample from remission and from progressive disease was obtained while the patients were still on ibrutinib.

What the work shows at the level of the full study, not this receptor alone: An increase in clonality was observed at ibrutinib response, with clonality remaining stable during sustained remission and falling back toward baseline at progression. Lymph node repertoires were not examined, and the timing of sampling was not matched between patients in sustained remission and those whose disease progressed. Public clonotypes were rare and either shrank or stayed stable during treatment, and the rise in clonality at ibrutinib response reflected expansion of private clonotypes. Baseline clonality was found to be higher than that of age-matched healthy donors and was strongly correlated with circulating CD8+ T-cell counts.

In light of the paper, this sample's time point label describes: 12 months on ibrutinib. For TCR beta library preparation, approximately 2 micrograms of genomic DNA was extracted from cryopreserved PBMCs. Longitudinal blood samples from CLL patients on ibrutinib monotherapy were analyzed using high-throughput TCR beta sequencing. The patients took part in an open-label, single-center phase 2 trial of ibrutinib monotherapy. Here the chain combines TRBV5-8 and TRBJ2-7, with the D gene possibly TRBD1 or TRBD2, each one fitting 5 bases. Material: PBMCs, obtained after 12 months of ibrutinib treatment. The clonotype was recovered from a human donor with chronic lymphocytic leukemia. The CDR3 in this case is CASSLGRGAGFYEQYF. The DNA sequence reads TGTGCCAGCAGCTTGGGACGGGGCGCAGGGTTCTACGAGCAGTACTTC.